This T cell receptor beta chain was retrieved from a study of blood T cell repertoires in COVID-19. Original handling: Nucleated cell counts were estimated from reference gene primer amplification. Sequencing used immunoSEQ multiplex PCR; TCRdb keeps in-frame clones, though not all of them. V and J calls plus clone size are reproduced from that table; the DNA served to infer D and trimming. The data contain 310,000 or so clones, just over 90% of them seen just once; the ten biggest clones take up over 2%. During active infection, Seattle patients enrolled and were then monitored through disease. This clone was found once. The same CDR3 is also encoded by other DNA sequences in this sample. V gave up 0 bases and J gave up 3 bases, with 9 bases separating them. The CDR3 runs to 15 residues. CDR1 and CDR2 (germline): LNHNV, YYDKDF (reference sequence).

The specimen was peripheral blood. This TCR derives from a woman in her thirties with COVID-19, enrolled during active disease. The genes are TRBV15 and TRBJ1-5; D not resolved. This CDR3 reads CATSRDRGSNQPQHF. The CDR3 DNA reads TGTGCCACCAGCAGAGATCGAGGTTCCAATCAGCCCCAGCATTTT. Filled out from reference TRBV15 and TRBJ1-5, the complete variable domain reads DAMVIQNPRYQVTQFGKPVTLSCSQTLNHNVMYWYQQKSSQAPKLLFHYYDKDFNNEADTPDNFQSRRPNTSFCFLDIRSPGLGDTAMYLCATSRDRGSNQPQHFGDGTRLSIL.